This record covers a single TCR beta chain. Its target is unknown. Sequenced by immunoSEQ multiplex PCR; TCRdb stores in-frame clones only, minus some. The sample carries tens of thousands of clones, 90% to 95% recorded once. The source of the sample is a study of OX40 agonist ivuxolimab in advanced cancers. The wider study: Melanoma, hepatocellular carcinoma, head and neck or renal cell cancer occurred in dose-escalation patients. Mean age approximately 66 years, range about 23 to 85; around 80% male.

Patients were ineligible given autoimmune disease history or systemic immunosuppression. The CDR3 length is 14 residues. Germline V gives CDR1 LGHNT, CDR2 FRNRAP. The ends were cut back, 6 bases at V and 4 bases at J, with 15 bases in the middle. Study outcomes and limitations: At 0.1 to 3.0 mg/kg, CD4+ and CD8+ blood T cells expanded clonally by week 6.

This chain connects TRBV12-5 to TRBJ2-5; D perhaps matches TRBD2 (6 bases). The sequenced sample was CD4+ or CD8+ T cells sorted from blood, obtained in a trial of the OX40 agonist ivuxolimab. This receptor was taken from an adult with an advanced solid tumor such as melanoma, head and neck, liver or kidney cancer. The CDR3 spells CASGTGGFPETQYF. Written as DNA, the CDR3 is TGTGCTAGTGGCACCGGAGGGTTCCCAGAGACCCAGTACTTC.